This is a list of T cell receptor beta chains from one sample in a study of post-analysis software for immune sequencing data. From the PCR reads, TCRdb called clonotypes with MiXCR, one entry per CDR3 protein. The sample consists of roughly 870,000 distinct CDR3 sequences, around 53% of them appearing once. Sequencing input: blood. The origin of the receptors is a girl under 18 with multiple sclerosis. The CDR3 runs from the conserved cysteine through the conserved F or W. A D gene is named only where the DNA matches it firmly. The listing skips clone size in some rows; elsewhere it reads once, few, many or a size class.

d_call j_call clone_size v_call cdr3_nt cdr3_aa
. TRBJ2-7 . TRBV7-2 TGTGCCAGCAGCTTAGCGGCGGGGCGGGAGCAGTACTTC CASSLAAGREQYF
. TRBJ2-2 . TRBV6-1 TGTGCCAGCAGTGAAGCCGAACTGGGCTACACCGGGGAGCTGTTTTTT CASSEAELGYTGELFF
. TRBJ2-7 few TRBV5-1 TGCGCCAGCAGCTTGGAGGGACCCCCTTTCGAGCAGTACTTC CASSLEGPPFEQYF
TRBD2 TRBJ2-1 . TRBV7-9 TGTGCCAGCAAGCGGGGAGCCGCCTACAATGAGCAGTTCTTC CASKRGAAYNEQFF
TRBD2 TRBJ2-2 . TRBV28 TGTGCCAGCAGTAGGACTAGCGGGAGATTGGCCGGGGAGCGGTTTTTT CASSRTSGRLAGERFF
. TRBJ2-3 . TRBV9 TGTGCCAGCAACCCCCATGCGGAGGGCACAGATACGCAGTATTTT CASNPHAEGTDTQYF
. TRBJ2-5 . TRBV15 TGTGCCACCAGCAAACCGTACCAAGAGACCCAGTACTTC CATSKPYQETQYF
TRBD1 TRBJ1-4 . TRBV6-6 TGTGCCAGCAGTTACTATCCGGGACAGAATGAAAAACTGTTTTTT CASSYYPGQNEKLFF
. TRBJ1-2 . TRBV25-1 TGTGCCAGCAGGTCCCCCAGTAACTATGACTACACCTTC CASRSPSNYDYTF
TRBD2 TRBJ2-7 . TRBV7-9 TGTGCCAGCAGCTTAGTCAGCGGGGCGATCCACGAGCAGTACTTC CASSLVSGAIHEQYF
TRBD2 TRBJ2-1 . TRBV6-5 TGTGCCAGCAGCCGGACTAGCGGGGCAGTTAACAATGAGCAGTTCTTC CASSRTSGAVNNEQFF
TRBD1 TRBJ2-5 . TRBV28 TGTGCCAGCAGCCCCTGGGGACAGGGAGACTACAATGAGCAGTACTTC CASSPWGQGDYNEQYF
. TRBJ2-5 few TRBV4-1 TGCGCCAGCAGCCAAGCGCTGGAAGGCTCGGAGCAGTACTTC CASSQALEGSEQYF
. TRBJ2-7 . TRBV3-1 TGTGCCAGCAGCCAAGACCGGGACCTTCACTACGAGCAGTACTTC CASSQDRDLHYEQYF
. TRBJ2-7 . TRBV29-1 TGCAGCGTTCTCACCCGGGACGGTCCGCCCTACGAGCAGTACTTC CSVLTRDGPPYEQYF
. TRBJ2-5 many TRBV9 TGTGCCAGCAGCGTAGGGGGCGGGGGCTACCAAGAGACCCAGTACTTC CASSVGGGGYQETQYF
. TRBJ2-7 few TRBV15 TGTGCCACCAGCAGAGATCGAAGGGACTCCTCCTACGAGCAGTACTTC CATSRDRRDSSYEQYF
. TRBJ2-5 few TRBV7-2 TGTGCCAGCAGCTCCAGTGTGTTCCCGGGAGAGCAGTACTTC CASSSSVFPGEQYF
TRBD1 TRBJ2-7 once TRBV20-1 TGCAGTGTTTGGGGGAGGACAGGGAGCTCCTACGAGCAGTACTTC CSVWGRTGSSYEQYF
. TRBJ2-7 few TRBV5-1 TGCGCCAGCAGCTTGGACGGGACTTCCGATTACGAGCAGTACTTC CASSLDGTSDYEQYF
TRBD1 TRBJ1-4 . TRBV6-6 TGTGCCAGCAGTCCCGGGGAGGGGGCGCGGGCTAATGAAAAACTGTTTTTT CASSPGEGARANEKLFF
TRBD1 TRBJ2-7 . TRBV5-1 TGCGCCAGCAGGCGCCCGGGACAGAGCTCCTACGAGCAGTACTTC CASRRPGQSSYEQYF
. TRBJ2-7 . TRBV29-1 TGCAGCGTTGTGTCGGTTCGGGGCTACGAGCAGTACTTC CSVVSVRGYEQYF
TRBD1 TRBJ1-1 . TRBV9 TGTGCCAGCAGCGTAGCGGACAGGTTGGGCTCTGAAGCTTTCTTT CASSVADRLGSEAFF
. TRBJ2-1 . TRBV12-3/TRBV12-4 TGTGCCAGCAGTGCCAGGCTAGCCGCGAGAAGCTCCTACAATGAGCAGTTCTTC CASSARLAARSSYNEQFF
. TRBJ1-2 . TRBV29-1 TGCAGCGTTGAAGGACGGACCTATGGCTACACCTTC CSVEGRTYGYTF
. TRBJ2-7 few TRBV29-1 TGCAGCGTTGTACTCCTGACCTACGAGCAGTACTTC CSVVLLTYEQYF
. TRBJ2-7 . TRBV18 TGTGCCAGCTCACCCTGGGAGGGGGCAAGAAACGAGCAGTACTTC CASSPWEGARNEQYF
TRBD1 TRBJ1-2 . TRBV10-2 TGCGCCAGCAGTGAATTCCGACAGGGAATCTCTGGCTACACCTTC CASSEFRQGISGYTF
. TRBJ2-1 . TRBV5-1 TGCGCCAGCAGCTCAGGAGGTGAGCAGTTCTTC CASSSGGEQFF
. TRBJ2-5 . TRBV15 TGTGCCACCAGCAGAGATTTCGGACTTCCCCAACAAGAGACCCAGTACTTC CATSRDFGLPQQETQYF
. TRBJ2-5 . TRBV20-1 TGCAGTGCAGGCTTAAGGGGCAAGACCCAGTACTTC CSAGLRGKTQYF
TRBD1 TRBJ2-5 . TRBV29-1 TGCAGCGTTACCGGGACAGTGTCAGAGACCCAGTACTTC CSVTGTVSETQYF
. TRBJ1-6 . TRBV6-5 TGTGCCAGCAGTTACGGGGGCGGGGGTACGAATTCACCCCTCCACTTT CASSYGGGGTNSPLHF
. TRBJ2-1 . TRBV6-6 TGTGCCAGCAGAAGTGGGACCAGAGCAAATGAGCAGTTCTTC CASRSGTRANEQFF
. TRBJ1-2 once TRBV27 TGTGCCAGCAGTCAAACAACGGGCTCTAGATATGGCTACACCTTC CASSQTTGSRYGYTF
. TRBJ2-4 . TRBV30 TGTGCCTGGAGTAGCGGCAGGGAGCAGGGGCAGTACTTC CAWSSGREQGQYF
. TRBJ1-2 . TRBV4-2 TGTGCCAGCAGCCAAGGAAAGGATCTTATCCCACTTGGCTACACCTTC CASSQGKDLIPLGYTF
TRBD1 TRBJ1-5 . TRBV19 TGTGCCAGTAGTCCCCGACAGGGAGGTCTTTCAAATCAGCCCCAGCATTTT CASSPRQGGLSNQPQHF
TRBD2 TRBJ2-5 . TRBV7-2 TGTGCCAGCAGCTGGGGGACTAGCGGGGGGTGGCAGACCCAGTACTTC CASSWGTSGGWQTQYF
TRBD1 TRBJ1-5 once TRBV20-1 TGCAGTGCTCCTCGACAGGGAGTCAATCAGCCCCAGCATTTT CSAPRQGVNQPQHF
. TRBJ1-2 few TRBV10-3 TGTGCCATCAGTGAGTCACGGGACGACCTGCGGGGCTACACCTTC CAISESRDDLRGYTF
TRBD2 TRBJ2-5 few TRBV29-1 TGCAGCGCCTACGGAGGAGCGGGAGTAATCGAGACCCAGTACTTC CSAYGGAGVIETQYF
TRBD1 TRBJ1-4 . TRBV27 TGTGCCAGCAGCCCCGACCGGACAGGGGGACGTGAAAAACTGTTTTTT CASSPDRTGGREKLFF
. TRBJ2-5 . TRBV18 TGTGCCAGCTCACCATGGTCTGGGGAGACCCAGTACTTC CASSPWSGETQYF
TRBD2 TRBJ2-1 . TRBV5-1 TGCGCCAGCAGGCTAGCGGGAGGTCACAATGAGCAGTTCTTC CASRLAGGHNEQFF
TRBD1 TRBJ2-5 . TRBV10-3 TGTGCCATCAGACAGGGGGCCCAAGAGACCCAGTACTTC CAIRQGAQETQYF
TRBD1 TRBJ2-5 . TRBV7-8 TGTGCCAGCAGACATAGGGGGCGGTCAGAGACCCAGTACTTC CASRHRGRSETQYF
. TRBJ2-7 few TRBV7-9 TGTGCCAGCAGTTCCGACCACGAGCAGTACTTC CASSSDHEQYF
TRBD1 TRBJ1-5 few TRBV15 TGTGCCACCCGGCAGGGGGGTGGTCAGCCCCAGCATTTT CATRQGGGQPQHF
TRBD1 TRBJ2-5 . TRBV7-9 TGTGCCAGCAGCTTAGACGCAGGGGGAGAGACCCAGTACTTC CASSLDAGGETQYF
. TRBJ2-7 . TRBV29-1 TGCAGCGTTGGCCCCGCCCTGGACAGAACCTACGAGCAGTACTTC CSVGPALDRTYEQYF
TRBD2 TRBJ2-1 . TRBV12-3/TRBV12-4 TGTGCCAGCAGTCCTATACTAGCGGGAGAGGTCAATGAGCAGTTCTTC CASSPILAGEVNEQFF
TRBD2 TRBJ2-1 . TRBV4-2 TGTGCCAGCAGAGCGGCGGGAGGGCCCTCGGGCAATGAGCAGTTCTTC CASRAAGGPSGNEQFF
TRBD1 TRBJ2-1 . TRBV12-3/TRBV12-4 TGTGCCAGCAGTTTTCGGACAGGTGGCTTCAATGAGCAGTTCTTC CASSFRTGGFNEQFF